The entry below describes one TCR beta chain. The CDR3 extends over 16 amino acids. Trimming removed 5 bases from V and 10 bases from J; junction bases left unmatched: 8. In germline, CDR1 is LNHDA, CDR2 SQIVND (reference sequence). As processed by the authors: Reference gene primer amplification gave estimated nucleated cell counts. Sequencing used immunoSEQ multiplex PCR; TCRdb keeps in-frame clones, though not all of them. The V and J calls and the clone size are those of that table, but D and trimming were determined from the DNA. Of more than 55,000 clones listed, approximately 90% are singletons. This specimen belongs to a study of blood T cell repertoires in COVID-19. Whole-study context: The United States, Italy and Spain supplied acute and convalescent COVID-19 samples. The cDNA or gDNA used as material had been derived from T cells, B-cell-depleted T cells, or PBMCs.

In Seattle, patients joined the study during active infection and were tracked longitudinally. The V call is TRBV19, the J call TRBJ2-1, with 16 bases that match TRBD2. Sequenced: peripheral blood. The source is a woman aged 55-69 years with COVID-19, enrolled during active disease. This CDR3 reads CASSPPPGLAGGEQFF. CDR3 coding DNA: TGTGCCAGTAGTCCCCCCCCGGGACTAGCGGGAGGGGAGCAGTTCTTC.